This T cell receptor beta chain was obtained from a study of T cells in Graves' hyperthyroidism and ophthalmopathy. Study-wide results and limits: The blood repertoire included most of the expanded thyroid clonotypes above 0.001. Ophthalmopathy was identified by the model a median 6.5 months ahead of onset.

RNA transcripts yielded amplified TCR beta CDR3 regions. The TCR CDR3 was amplified in a first-round RT-PCR using the HTBI primer set. TCRdb independently ran MiXCR on the multiplex PCR reads; one entry per CDR3 protein. Of around 800,000 distinct CDR3 sequences listed, approximately 40% are singletons. With respect to this clonotype: The antigen is undetermined. Its ends do not fully match the called genes, so a read error is possible.

Stable Graves' hyperthyroidism meant no ophthalmopathy progression within 18 months. PBMCs were collected from an approximately 10 ml volume of fresh peripheral blood. The receptor was isolated from a man aged 18 to 29 with Graves' hyperthyroidism. Sample: blood.

The CDR3, as DNA: TGCGCCAGCAGCCAAGATCAATACGAGCAGTACTTC. Protein sequence: CASSQDQYEQYF. The V and J genes are TRBV7-3 and TRBJ2-7; unclear D gene. The germline V gene encodes CDR1 SGHTA and CDR2 FQGTGA. The CDR3 covers 12 residues.